The source of this T cell receptor beta chain is a study of regulatory T cells in long-lasting Graves disease. This clonotype occurred many times. The sample's time point: newly diagnosed GD, antithyroid drugs for less than 3 months. The TCR library was prepared using RNA isolated from PBMCs. The authors built TCR beta libraries using iRepertoire HTBI primers and Arm-PCR of CDR3 regions. From the multiplex PCR reads, TCRdb called clonotypes with MiXCR, one entry per CDR3 protein. The sample lists around 500,000 distinct CDR3 sequences, roughly 13% occurring once. The same sample was also used in a study of T cells in Graves' hyperthyroidism and ophthalmopathy. According to that study: Exclusion criteria comprised uncontrolled infection, other autoimmune disease, pregnancy or lactation. Every diagnosis used clinical symptoms, serum thyroxine and TRAb, thyroid ultrasound and orbital computed tomography. A model of 13 V-J features distinguished ophthalmopathy from stable hyperthyroidism.

Sequences were derived from peripheral blood mononuclear cells (PBMCs), sampled at new diagnosis, from a patient treated with antithyroid drugs. This sequence originates from a man aged 30 to 39 with Graves disease.

CDR3 in amino acids: CASSVGYYNEQFF. CDR3 coding DNA: TGTGCCAGCAGCGTAGGGTACTACAATGAGCAGTTCTTC. This chain connects TRBV9 to TRBJ2-1; no firm D call. Germline V gene data show CDR1 as SGDLS and CDR2 as YYNGEE. The ends were cut back, 0 bases at V and 3 bases at J, with 4 bases in the middle. The CDR3 is 13 residues long.